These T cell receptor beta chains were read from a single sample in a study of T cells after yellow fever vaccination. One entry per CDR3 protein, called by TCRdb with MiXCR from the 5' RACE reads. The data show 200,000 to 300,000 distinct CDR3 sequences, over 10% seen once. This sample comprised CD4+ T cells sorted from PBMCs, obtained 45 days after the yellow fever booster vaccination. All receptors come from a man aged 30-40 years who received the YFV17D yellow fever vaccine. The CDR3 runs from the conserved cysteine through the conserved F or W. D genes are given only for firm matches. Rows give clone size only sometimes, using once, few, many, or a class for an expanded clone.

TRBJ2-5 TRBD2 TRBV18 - CASSPPSGGPRETQYF TGTGCCAGCTCACCACCGTCGGGAGGGCCCAGAGAGACCCAGTACTTC
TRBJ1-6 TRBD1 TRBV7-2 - CASSLVQGAGSPLHF TGTGCCAGCAGCTTAGTCCAGGGGGCAGGTTCACCCCTCCACTTT
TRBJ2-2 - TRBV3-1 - CASSQVQAAGELFF TGTGCCAGCAGCCAAGTACAGGCGGCCGGGGAGCTGTTTTTT
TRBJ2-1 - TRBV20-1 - CSARFGSSYNEQFF TGCAGTGCTAGGTTCGGAAGCTCCTACAATGAGCAGTTCTTC
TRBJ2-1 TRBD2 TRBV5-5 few CASSLEGLAGASYNEQFF TGTGCCAGCAGCTTGGAGGGACTAGCGGGGGCCTCCTACAATGAGCAGTTCTTC
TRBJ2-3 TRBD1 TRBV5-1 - CASRITGALADTQYF TGCGCCAGCAGAATAACAGGGGCGTTAGCAGATACGCAGTATTTT
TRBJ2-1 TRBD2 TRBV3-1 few CASSQDSGLAGLNEQFF TGTGCCAGCAGCCAAGATTCCGGGCTAGCGGGATTGAATGAGCAGTTCTTC
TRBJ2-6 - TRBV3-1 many CASSRRVTGANVLTF TGTGCCAGCAGCCGGCGGGTAACTGGGGCCAACGTCCTGACTTTC
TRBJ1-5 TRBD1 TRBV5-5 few CASSERQGRQPQHF TGTGCCAGCAGCGAACGACAGGGTCGGCAGCCCCAGCATTTT
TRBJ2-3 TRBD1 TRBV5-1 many CASSFQGERTDTQYF TGCGCCAGCAGCTTTCAGGGGGAGCGGACAGATACGCAGTATTTT
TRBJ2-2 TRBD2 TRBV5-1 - CASSLVAGATGELFF TGCGCCAGCAGCTTGGTAGCGGGAGCGACCGGGGAGCTGTTTTTT
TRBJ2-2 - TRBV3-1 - CASSWDAGELFF TGTGCCAGCAGCTGGGACGCCGGGGAGCTGTTTTTT
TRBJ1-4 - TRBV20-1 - CSARDMQLATNEKLFF TGCAGTGCTAGAGATATGCAGCTAGCAACTAATGAAAAACTGTTTTTT
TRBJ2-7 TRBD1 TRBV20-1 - CSAWGPGQGAGEQYF TGCAGTGCTTGGGGTCCGGGACAGGGGGCCGGTGAGCAGTACTTC
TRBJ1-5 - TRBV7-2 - CASSLQGLNNQPQHF TGTGCCAGCAGCTTACAGGGGCTAAACAATCAGCCCCAGCATTTT
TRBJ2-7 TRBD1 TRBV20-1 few CSAGQGDEQYF TGCAGTGCTGGGCAGGGGGACGAGCAGTACTTC